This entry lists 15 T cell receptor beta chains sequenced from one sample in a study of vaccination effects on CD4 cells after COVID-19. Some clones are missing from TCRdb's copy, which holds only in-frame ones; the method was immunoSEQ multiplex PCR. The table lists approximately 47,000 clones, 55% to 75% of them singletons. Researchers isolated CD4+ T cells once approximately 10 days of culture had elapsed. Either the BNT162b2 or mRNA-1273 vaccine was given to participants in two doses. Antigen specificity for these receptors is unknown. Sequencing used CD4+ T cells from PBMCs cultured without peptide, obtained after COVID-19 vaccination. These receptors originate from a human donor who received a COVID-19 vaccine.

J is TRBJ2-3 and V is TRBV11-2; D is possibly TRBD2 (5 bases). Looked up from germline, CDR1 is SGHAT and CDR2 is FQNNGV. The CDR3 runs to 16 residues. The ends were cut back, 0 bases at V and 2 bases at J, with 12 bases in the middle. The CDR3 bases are TGTGCCAGCAGCTTAGATCTCATGAGGGCCACAGATACGCAGTATTTT. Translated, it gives CASSLDLMRATDTQYF.

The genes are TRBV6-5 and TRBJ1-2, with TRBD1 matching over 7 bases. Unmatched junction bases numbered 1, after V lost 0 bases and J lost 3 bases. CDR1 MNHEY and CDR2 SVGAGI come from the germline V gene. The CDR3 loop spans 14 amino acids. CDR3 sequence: CASSYSTGYYGYTF. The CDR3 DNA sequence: TGTGCCAGCAGTTACTCGACAGGGTACTATGGCTACACCTTC.

CDR3 loop: CASSLEDRASEQYF. The CDR3, as DNA: TGTGCCAGCAGCTTAGAGGACAGGGCGAGCGAGCAGTACTTC. This chain joins TRBV7-9 and TRBJ2-7; 8 bases line up with TRBD1. Germline CDR1 reads SEHNR; CDR2 reads FQNEAQ (reference sequence). The CDR3 is made up of 14 amino acids. The trim removed 1 base at V and 6 bases at J, leaving 5 bases unmatched.

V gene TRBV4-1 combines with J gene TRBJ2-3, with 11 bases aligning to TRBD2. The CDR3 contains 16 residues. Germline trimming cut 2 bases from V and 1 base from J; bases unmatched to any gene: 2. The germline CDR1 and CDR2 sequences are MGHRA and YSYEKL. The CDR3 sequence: CASSQLLAGGTDTQYF. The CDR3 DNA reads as TGCGCCAGCAGCCAATTACTAGCGGGGGGCACAGATACGCAGTATTTT.

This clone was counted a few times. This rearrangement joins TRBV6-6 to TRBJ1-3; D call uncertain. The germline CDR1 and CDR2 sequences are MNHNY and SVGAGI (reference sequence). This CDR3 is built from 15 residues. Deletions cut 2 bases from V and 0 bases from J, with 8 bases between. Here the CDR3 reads CASSYEWSSGNTIYF. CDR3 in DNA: TGTGCCAGCAGTTACGAATGGAGCTCTGGAAACACCATATATTTT.

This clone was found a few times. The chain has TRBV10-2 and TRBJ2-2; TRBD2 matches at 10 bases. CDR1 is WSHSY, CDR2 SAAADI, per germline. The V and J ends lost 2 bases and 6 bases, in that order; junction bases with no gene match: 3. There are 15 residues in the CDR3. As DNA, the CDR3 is TGCGCCAGCAGTGAGAGCGGGGGGGCTGCCGGGGAGCTGTTTTTT. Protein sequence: CASSESGGAAGELFF.

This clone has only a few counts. The CDR3 nucleotides read TGTGCCAGCAGCTTAGGGACGGTTACCTACAATGAGCAGTTCTTC. Translation: CASSLGTVTYNEQFF. The chain is built from TRBV11-2 and TRBJ2-1; D call uncertain. V was trimmed by 1 base and J by 2 bases, leaving 9 bases between them. Per germline, CDR1 SGHAT and CDR2 FQNNGV. This CDR3 has 15 residues.

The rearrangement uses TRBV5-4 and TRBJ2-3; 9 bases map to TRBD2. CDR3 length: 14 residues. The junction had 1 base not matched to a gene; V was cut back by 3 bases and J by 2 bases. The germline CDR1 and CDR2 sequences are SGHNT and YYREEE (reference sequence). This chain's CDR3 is CASSSGLATDTQYF. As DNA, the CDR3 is TGTGCCAGCAGCTCGGGACTAGCCACAGATACGCAGTATTTT.

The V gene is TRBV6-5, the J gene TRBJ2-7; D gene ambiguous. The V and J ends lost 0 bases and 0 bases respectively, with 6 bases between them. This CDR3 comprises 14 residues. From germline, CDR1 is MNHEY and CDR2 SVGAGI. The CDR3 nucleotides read TGTGCCAGCAGTTACTCGGCGAGCTCCTACGAGCAGTACTTC. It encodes CASSYSASSYEQYF.

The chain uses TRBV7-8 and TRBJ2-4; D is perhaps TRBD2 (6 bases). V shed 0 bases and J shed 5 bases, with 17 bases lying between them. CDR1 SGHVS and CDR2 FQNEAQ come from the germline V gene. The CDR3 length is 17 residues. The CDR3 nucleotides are TGTGCCAGCAGCTTAGCTAGGTGGAGGGGCTTCGAAAACATTCAGTACTTC. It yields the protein CASSLARWRGFENIQYF.

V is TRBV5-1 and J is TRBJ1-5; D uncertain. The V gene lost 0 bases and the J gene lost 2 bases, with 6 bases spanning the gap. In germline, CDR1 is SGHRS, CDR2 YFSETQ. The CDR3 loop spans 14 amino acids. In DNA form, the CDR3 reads TGCGCCAGCAGCTTGGACGGGGGCAATCAGCCCCAGCATTTT. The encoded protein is CASSLDGGNQPQHF. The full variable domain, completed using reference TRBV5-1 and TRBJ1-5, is KAGVTQTPRYLIKTRGQQVTLSCSPISGHRSVSWYQQTPGQGLQFLFEYFSETQRNKGNFPGRFSGRQFSNSRSEMNVSTLELGDSALYLCASSLDGGNQPQHFGDGTRLSIL.

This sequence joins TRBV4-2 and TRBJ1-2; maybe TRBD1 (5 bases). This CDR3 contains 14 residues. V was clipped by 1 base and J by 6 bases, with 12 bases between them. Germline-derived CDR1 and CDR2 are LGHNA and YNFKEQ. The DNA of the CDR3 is TGTGCCAGCAGCCAAGTTATGGGGGTCCATGGCTACACCTTC. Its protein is CASSQVMGVHGYTF.

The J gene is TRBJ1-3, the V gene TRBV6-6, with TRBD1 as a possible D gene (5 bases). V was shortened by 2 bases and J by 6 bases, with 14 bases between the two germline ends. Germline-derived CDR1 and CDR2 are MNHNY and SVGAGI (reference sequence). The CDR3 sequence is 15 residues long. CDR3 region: CASSYGDPGTNTIYF. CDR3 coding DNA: TGTGCCAGCAGTTACGGGGACCCAGGGACAAACACCATATATTTT.

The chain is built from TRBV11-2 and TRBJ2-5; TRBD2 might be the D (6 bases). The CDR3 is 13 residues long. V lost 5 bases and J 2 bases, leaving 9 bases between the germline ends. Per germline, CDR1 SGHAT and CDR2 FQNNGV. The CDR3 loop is CASSRREQETQYF. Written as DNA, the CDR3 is TGTGCCAGCAGCCGACGGGAGCAAGAGACCCAGTACTTC.

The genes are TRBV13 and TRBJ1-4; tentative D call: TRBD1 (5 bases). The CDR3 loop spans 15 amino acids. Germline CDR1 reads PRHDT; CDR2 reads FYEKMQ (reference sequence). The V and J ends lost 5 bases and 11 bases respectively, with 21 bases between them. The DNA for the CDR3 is TGTGCCAGCAGCCTTTGGACGGTTGGGGGGAACAAACTGTTTTTT. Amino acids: CASSLWTVGGNKLFF.